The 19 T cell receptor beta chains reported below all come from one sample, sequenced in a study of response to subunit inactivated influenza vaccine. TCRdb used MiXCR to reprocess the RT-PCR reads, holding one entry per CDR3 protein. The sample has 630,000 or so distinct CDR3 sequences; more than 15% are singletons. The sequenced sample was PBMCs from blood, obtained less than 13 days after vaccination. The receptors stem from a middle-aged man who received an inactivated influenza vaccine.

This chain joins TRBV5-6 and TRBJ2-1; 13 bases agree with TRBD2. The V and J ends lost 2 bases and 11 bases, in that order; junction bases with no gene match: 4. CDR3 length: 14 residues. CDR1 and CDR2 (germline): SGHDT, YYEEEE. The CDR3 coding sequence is TGTGCCAGCAGCTTCGGGACTAGCGGGACCCAGCAGTTCTTC. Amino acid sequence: CASSFGTSGTQQFF.

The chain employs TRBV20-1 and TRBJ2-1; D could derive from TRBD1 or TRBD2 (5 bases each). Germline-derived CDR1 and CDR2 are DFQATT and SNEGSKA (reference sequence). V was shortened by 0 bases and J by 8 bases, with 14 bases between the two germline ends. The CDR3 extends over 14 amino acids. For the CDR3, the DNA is TGCAGTGCTAGAGATGAGGGGTCTACGGATGAGCAGTTCTTC. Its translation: CSARDEGSTDEQFF.

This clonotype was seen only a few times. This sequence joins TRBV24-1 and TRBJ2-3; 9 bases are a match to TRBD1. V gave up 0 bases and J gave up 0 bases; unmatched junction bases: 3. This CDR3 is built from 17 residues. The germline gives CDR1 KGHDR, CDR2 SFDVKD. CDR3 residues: CATSDLVGTGSTDTQYF. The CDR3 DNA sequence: TGTGCCACCAGTGATTTGGTTGGGACAGGGAGCACAGATACGCAGTATTTT.

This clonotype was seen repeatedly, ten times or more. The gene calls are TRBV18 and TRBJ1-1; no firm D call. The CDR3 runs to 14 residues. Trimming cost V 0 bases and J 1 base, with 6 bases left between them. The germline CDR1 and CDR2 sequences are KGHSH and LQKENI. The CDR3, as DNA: TGTGCCAGCTCACCACCGTCAGGGAACACTGAAGCTTTCTTT. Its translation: CASSPPSGNTEAFF.

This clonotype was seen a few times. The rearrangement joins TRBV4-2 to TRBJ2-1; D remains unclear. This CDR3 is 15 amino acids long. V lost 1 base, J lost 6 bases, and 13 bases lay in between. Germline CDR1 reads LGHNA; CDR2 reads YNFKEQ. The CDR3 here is CASSQVLSRSNEQFF. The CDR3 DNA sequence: TGTGCCAGCAGCCAAGTTTTATCGAGGAGCAATGAGCAGTTCTTC.

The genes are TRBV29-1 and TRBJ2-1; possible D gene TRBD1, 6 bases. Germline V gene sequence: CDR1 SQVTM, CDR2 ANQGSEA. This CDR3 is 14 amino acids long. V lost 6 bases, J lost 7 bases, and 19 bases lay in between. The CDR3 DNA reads TGCAGCGTGGTAACAGGGTTAAGAGGGAATGAGCAGTTCTTC. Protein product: CSVVTGLRGNEQFF.

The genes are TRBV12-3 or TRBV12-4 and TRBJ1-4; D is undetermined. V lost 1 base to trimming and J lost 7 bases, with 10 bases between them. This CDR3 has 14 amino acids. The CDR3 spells CASSLGALGEKLFF. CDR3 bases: TGTGCCAGCAGTTTAGGGGCCCTAGGTGAAAAACTGTTTTTT.

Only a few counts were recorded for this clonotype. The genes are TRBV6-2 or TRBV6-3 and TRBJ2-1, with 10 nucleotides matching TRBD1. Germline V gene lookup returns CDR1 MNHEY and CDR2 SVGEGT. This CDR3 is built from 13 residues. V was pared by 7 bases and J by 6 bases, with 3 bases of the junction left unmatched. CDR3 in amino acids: CASKRTGGNEQFF. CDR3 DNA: TGTGCCAGCAAACGGACAGGGGGCAATGAGCAGTTCTTC.

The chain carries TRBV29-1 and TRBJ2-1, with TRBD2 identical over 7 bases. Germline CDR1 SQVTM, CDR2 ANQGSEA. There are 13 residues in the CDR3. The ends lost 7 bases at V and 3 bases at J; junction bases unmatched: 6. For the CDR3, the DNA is TGCAGCGGGAGCGGGGATCGCTACAATGAGCAGTTCTTC. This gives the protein CSGSGDRYNEQFF.

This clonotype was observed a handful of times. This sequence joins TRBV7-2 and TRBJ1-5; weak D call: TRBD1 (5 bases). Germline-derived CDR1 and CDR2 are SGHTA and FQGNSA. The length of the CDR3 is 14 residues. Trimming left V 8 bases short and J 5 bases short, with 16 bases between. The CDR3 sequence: CASGRGRHDQPQHF. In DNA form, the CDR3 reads TGTGCCAGCGGCCGGGGACGACACGATCAGCCCCAGCATTTT.

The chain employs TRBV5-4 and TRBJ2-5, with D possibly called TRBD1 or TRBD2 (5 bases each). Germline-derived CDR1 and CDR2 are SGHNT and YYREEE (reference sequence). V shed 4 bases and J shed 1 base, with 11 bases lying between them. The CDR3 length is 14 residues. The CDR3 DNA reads TGTGCCAGCAGCCCGGTGGGGGTCCAAGAGACCCAGTACTTC. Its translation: CASSPVGVQETQYF.

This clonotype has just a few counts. The CDR3 here is CASRKNGRNYEQYF. CDR3 DNA sequence: TGTGCCAGCAGGAAAAACGGCAGGAACTACGAGCAGTACTTC. This sequence joins TRBV6-2 or TRBV6-3 and TRBJ2-7; D is undetermined. Germline-derived CDR1 and CDR2 are MNHEY and SVGEGT. The length of the CDR3 is 14 residues. The V and J ends lost 6 bases and 3 bases respectively, with 15 bases between them.

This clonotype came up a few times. CDR3 protein: CASSPLGRVQETQYF. CDR3 sequence (DNA): TGTGCCAGCTCACCATTGGGACGGGTACAAGAGACCCAGTACTTC. The chain uses TRBV18 and TRBJ2-5, with D perhaps assigned TRBD1 or TRBD2 (5 bases each). The CDR3 contains 15 residues. The V gene lost 2 bases and the J gene lost 2 bases, with 12 bases spanning the gap. CDR1 KGHSH and CDR2 LQKENI come from the germline V gene.

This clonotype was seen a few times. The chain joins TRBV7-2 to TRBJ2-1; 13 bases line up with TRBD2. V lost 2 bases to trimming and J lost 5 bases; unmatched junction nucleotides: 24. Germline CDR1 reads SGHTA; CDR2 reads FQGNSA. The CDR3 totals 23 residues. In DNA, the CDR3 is TGTGCCAGCAGCTTACCCGGCCTTCTCCCGGGACTAGCGGGAAAAGGAAAGGACAATGAGCAGTTCTTC. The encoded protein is CASSLPGLLPGLAGKGKDNEQFF. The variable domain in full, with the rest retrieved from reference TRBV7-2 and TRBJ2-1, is GAGVSQSPSNKVTEKGKDVELRCDPISGHTALYWYRQSLGQGLEFLIYFQGNSAPDKSGLPSDRFSAERTGGSVSTLTIQRTQQEDSAVYLCASSLPGLLPGLAGKGKDNEQFFGPGTRLTVL.

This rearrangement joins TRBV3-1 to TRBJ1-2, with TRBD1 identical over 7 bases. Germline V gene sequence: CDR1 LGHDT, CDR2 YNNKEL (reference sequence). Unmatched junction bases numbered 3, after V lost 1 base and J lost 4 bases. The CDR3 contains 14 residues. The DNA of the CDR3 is TGTGCCAGCAGCCAAGGTACAGGGGTCTATGGCTACACCTTC. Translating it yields CASSQGTGVYGYTF.

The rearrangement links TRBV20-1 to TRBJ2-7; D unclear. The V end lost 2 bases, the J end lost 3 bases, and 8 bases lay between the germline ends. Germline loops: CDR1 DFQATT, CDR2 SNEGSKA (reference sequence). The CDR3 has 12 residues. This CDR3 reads CSARFPFYEQYF. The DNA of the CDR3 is TGCAGTGCTAGATTTCCCTTCTACGAGCAGTACTTC.

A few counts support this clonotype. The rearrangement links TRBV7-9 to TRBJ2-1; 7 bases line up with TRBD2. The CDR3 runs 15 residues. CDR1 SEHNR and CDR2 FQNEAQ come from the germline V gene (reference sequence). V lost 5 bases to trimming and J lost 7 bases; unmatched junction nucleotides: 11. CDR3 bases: TGTGCCAGCAGCACCGCAGGACTAGGTTCGAATGAGCAGTTCTTC. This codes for CASSTAGLGSNEQFF.

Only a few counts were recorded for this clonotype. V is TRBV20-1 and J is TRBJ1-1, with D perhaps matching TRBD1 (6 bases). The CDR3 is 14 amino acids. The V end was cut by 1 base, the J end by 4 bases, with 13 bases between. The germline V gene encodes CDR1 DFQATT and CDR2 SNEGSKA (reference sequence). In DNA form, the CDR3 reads TGCAGTGCTAGAGTTTTCGGAGGGGGCACTGAAGCTTTCTTT. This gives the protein CSARVFGGGTEAFF.

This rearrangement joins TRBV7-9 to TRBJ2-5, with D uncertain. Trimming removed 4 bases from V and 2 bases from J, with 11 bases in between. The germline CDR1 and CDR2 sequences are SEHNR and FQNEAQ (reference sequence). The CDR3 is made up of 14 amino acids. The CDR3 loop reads CASSSNMGQETQYF. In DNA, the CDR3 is TGTGCCAGCAGCTCCAACATGGGACAAGAGACCCAGTACTTC.